This T cell receptor (beta chain) comes out of a study of CD8 T cells in ankylosing spondylitis. General study findings and limits: In the blood and synovial fluid of reactive arthritis, some motif variants had been previously reported. Matched ankylosing spondylitis synovial fluid reportedly showed significant enrichment of disease-linked clones.

TCRdb redid the calling of the 5' RACE reads with MiXCR, one entry per CDR3 protein. The sample has 250,000 to 300,000 distinct CDR3 sequences; about 20% are singletons. CDR3 length equals 13 residues. V dropped 1 base and J dropped 4 bases, with 7 bases sitting between them. CDR1 is MGHRA, CDR2 YSYEKL, per germline. This clonotype has more than one count but fewer than ten. Its antigen remains unidentified. The rearrangement links TRBV4-1 to TRBJ1-1; the D gene is possibly TRBD1 (5 bases). Sequencing was performed on blood, either unsorted or a sorted T cell fraction (not recorded which). The receptor was derived from a male donor with ankylosing spondylitis or in good health (not recorded which). The CDR3 region has the DNA TGCGCCAGCAGCCAAGTAGGGGTCACTGAAGCTTTCTTT. Protein: CASSQVGVTEAFF.